This T cell receptor (beta chain) comes out of a study of cytomegalovirus exposure and HLA in healthy donors. Study conclusions and caveats: Through in vitro validation, a few CMV-associated chains were shown to be specific for CMV antigens. Reports described diagnosis of cytomegalovirus status by the classifier as highly specific and sensitive. A later examination showed that TCR association rates differed by HLA locus, with DRB1 most and HLA-C fewest.

This clone was counted between two and nine times. The antigen is not known. Use of 60 Vbeta and 13 Jbeta primers characterized the PCR. Only in-frame clones appear in the TCRdb table, and some are missing; sequencing was by immunoSEQ multiplex PCR. In the table there are over 120,000 clones, roughly 10% of which are singletons. This CDR3 is built from 12 residues. Germline assignment: CDR1 MGHDK and CDR2 SYGVNS. Trimming took off 6 bases at V and 0 bases at J, with 5 bases between the two ends. These donors, healthy bone marrow donors, were studied. The V and J genes are TRBV25-1 and TRBJ1-1; D is unclear. The sample consisted of PBMCs. The sequence came from a man between 45 and 60 years old in good health and CMV-seronegative. CDR3 sequence reads: CASRQLNTEAFF. CDR3 nucleotides: TGTGCCAGCAGACAGTTGAACACTGAAGCTTTCTTT.